Listed here are 14 T cell receptor beta chains from one sample, sequenced in a study of T-cell memory formation after mild COVID-19. MiXCR was run by TCRdb on the 5' RACE reads, yielding one entry per CDR3 protein. The sample lists fewer than 140,000 distinct CDR3 sequences, around 12% occurring once. Sequenced input: PBMCs or a T cell subset sorted from them (not recorded which). The receptor source for this set is an adult woman who had mild COVID-19 (a few samples of this study predate the infection). Cell type and time point are not known.

This chain joins TRBV11-3 and TRBJ2-2, with D tentatively TRBD1 or TRBD2 (5 bases each). Germline V CDR1 and CDR2: SGHNT, YENEEA. CDR3 length: 14 residues. Trimming removed 7 bases from V and 5 bases from J, with 14 bases in between. This CDR3 is CASTPGGGTGELFF. The CDR3 coding sequence is TGTGCCAGCACCCCAGGTGGGGGAACCGGGGAGCTGTTTTTT. The complete variable domain, with remaining parts taken from reference TRBV11-3 and TRBJ2-2, reads EAGVVQSPRYKIIEKKQPVAFWCNPISGHNTLYWYLQNLGQGPELLIRYENEEAVDDSQLPKDRFSAERLKGVDSTLKIQPAELGDSAVYLCASTPGGGTGELFFGEGSRLTVL.

There are a few counts of this clonotype. This chain links TRBV5-1 with TRBJ2-1; D gene uncertain. Germline loops: CDR1 SGHRS, CDR2 YFSETQ. This CDR3 spans 16 amino acids. The V end was cut by 0 bases, the J end by 0 bases, with 10 bases between. The CDR3 nucleotides are TGCGCCAGCAGCTTGGTAGAGTCGAGCTCCTACAATGAGCAGTTCTTC. This sequence encodes CASSLVESSSYNEQFF.

This clonotype was seen a few times. The chain is built from TRBV15 and TRBJ2-5, with TRBD2 as a possible D gene (5 bases). The CDR3 length is 16 residues. Looked up from germline, CDR1 is LNHNV and CDR2 is YYDKDF (reference sequence). The ends were cut back, 0 bases at V and 3 bases at J, with 14 bases in the middle. In DNA, the CDR3 is TGTGCCACCAGCAGAGACGCGGGTATTCACAAAGAGACCCAGTACTTC. This sequence encodes CATSRDAGIHKETQYF.

This clonotype was observed a few times. CDR3 region: CASSLEGPRGNSPLHF. The DNA of the CDR3 is TGCGCCAGCAGCTTGGAAGGGCCCAGAGGGAATTCACCCCTCCACTTT. The gene calls are TRBV5-1 and TRBJ1-6; the D is unclear. This CDR3 comprises 16 residues. The V end lost 0 bases, the J end lost 7 bases, and 14 bases lay between the germline ends. Germline V gene data show CDR1 as SGHRS and CDR2 as YFSETQ.

In its sample, this clonotype was seen a few times. This sequence joins TRBV9 and TRBJ2-7; 9 positions agree with TRBD2. The CDR3 is 13 amino acids. V was pared by 7 bases and J by 5 bases, with 7 bases of the junction left unmatched. The V gene's germline CDR1 is SGDLS and CDR2 YYNGEE. This CDR3 reads CASRPSGRNEQYF. The CDR3 nucleotides are TGTGCCAGCCGCCCCAGCGGGAGGAACGAGCAGTACTTC.

V and J are TRBV5-1 and TRBJ2-3; 9 nucleotides line up with TRBD2. V lost 4 bases and J lost 2; bases outside the gene matches: 14. The CDR3 has 18 residues. Germline CDR1 and CDR2: SGHRS and YFSETQ. This chain's CDR3 is CASSEGLATVSNTDTQYF. The CDR3 region has the DNA TGCGCCAGCAGCGAGGGACTAGCCACTGTTAGTAACACAGATACGCAGTATTTT.

A few counts support this clonotype. The chain recombines TRBV24-1 with TRBJ2-1; D gene unclear. Germline V gives CDR1 KGHDR, CDR2 SFDVKD. This CDR3 contains 12 residues. V gave up 4 bases and J gave up 5 bases, with 5 bases separating them. CDR3 sequence (DNA): TGTGCCACCAGTGACCATAACAATGAGCAGTTCTTC. It codes for CATSDHNNEQFF.

This clonotype was counted ten times or more. This chain links TRBV29-1 with TRBJ2-7; D possibly uses TRBD1 or TRBD2 (5 bases each). Trimming removed 4 bases at V and 2 bases at J, with 9 bases between. Per the germline V gene, CDR1 is SQVTM and CDR2 is ANQGSEA. The CDR3 runs to 12 residues. DNA for the CDR3: TGCAGCGTTGGGGACGTCCCCTACGAGCAGTACTTC. Amino acids: CSVGDVPYEQYF.

A few counts support this clonotype. This chain uses TRBV6-2 or TRBV6-3 with TRBJ2-1; 8 nucleotides line up with TRBD2. The CDR3 consists of 15 residues. The V and J ends lost 5 bases and 0 bases, in that order; junction bases with no gene match: 3. Germline V lookup: CDR1 MNHEY, CDR2 SVGEGT. CDR3 sequence (DNA): TGTGCCAGCAGTGCAACTAGCGGCTCCTACAATGAGCAGTTCTTC. It encodes CASSATSGSYNEQFF.

The chain employs TRBV29-1 and TRBJ1-2; no firm D call. The CDR3 spans 13 residues. V dropped 0 bases and J dropped 6 bases, with 11 bases sitting between them. Germline V gene data show CDR1 as SQVTM and CDR2 as ANQGSEA. The DNA of the CDR3 is TGCAGCGTTGAAGATCGTGAGTTAGATGGCTACACCTTC. This translates into CSVEDRELDGYTF. Filled out from reference TRBV29-1 and TRBJ1-2, the complete variable domain reads SAVISQKPSRDICQRGTSLTIQCQVDSQVTMMFWYRQQPGQSLTLIATANQGSEATYESGFVIDKFPISRPNLTFSTLTVSNMSPEDSSIYLCSVEDRELDGYTFGSGTRLTVV.

The sample holds a few counts of this clonotype. The V call is TRBV29-1, the J call TRBJ2-2; 10 bases map to TRBD2. From germline, CDR1 is SQVTM and CDR2 ANQGSEA. The V segment lost 4 bases and the J segment 3 bases; nucleotides outside the gene matches: 8. There are 16 residues in the CDR3. This chain's CDR3 is CSVVLAGVRYTGELFF. CDR3 coding DNA: TGCAGCGTTGTTCTAGCGGGAGTAAGGTACACCGGGGAGCTGTTTTTT.

This clonotype was detected a few times. The CDR3 protein is CASSPPSGRALWEQFF. The CDR3 region has the DNA TGTGCCAGCAGCCCCCCTAGCGGGAGGGCGTTATGGGAGCAGTTCTTC. V is TRBV11-2 and J is TRBJ2-1; 12 nucleotides line up with TRBD2. There are 16 residues in the CDR3. V lost 5 bases and J lost 10; bases outside the gene matches: 12. Per the germline V gene, CDR1 is SGHAT and CDR2 is FQNNGV. Filled out from reference TRBV11-2 and TRBJ2-1, the complete variable domain reads EAGVAQSPRYKIIEKRQSVAFWCNPISGHATLYWYQQILGQGPKLLIQFQNNGVVDDSQLPKDRFSAERLKGVDSTLKIQPAKLEDSAVYLCASSPPSGRALWEQFFGPGTRLTVL.

The chain links TRBV20-1 to TRBJ2-7; D not certain. Germline V gene data show CDR1 as DFQATT and CDR2 as SNEGSKA (reference sequence). Trimming pared 6 bases from V and 4 bases from J, leaving 13 bases between. The CDR3 totals 12 residues. CDR3 in amino acids: CSASGPGYEQYF. The CDR3 nucleotides read TGCAGTGCGTCCGGCCCTGGTTACGAGCAGTACTTC.

The CDR3 spells CASSLDLSNQPQHF. The CDR3, as DNA: TGTGCCAGCAGCCTGGACTTAAGCAATCAGCCCCAGCATTTT. The chain recombines TRBV5-5 with TRBJ1-5; D is unresolved. V lost 4 bases and J lost 1, with 9 bases in between. CDR1 SGHKS and CDR2 YYEKEE come from the germline V gene (reference sequence). CDR3 size: 14 residues.